This TCR beta chain emerged from a study of cytomegalovirus exposure and HLA in healthy donors. Study observations and caveats: Whilst most TCR sequences proved rare, a subset of public TCRs occurred across many donors. Later analysis showed most CMV-associated TCR beta chains appearing HLA-restricted. Later analysis revealed greater clonal expansion in HLA-associated TCR beta chains than in equally common others.

CDR1 and CDR2 (germline): MRHNA, SNTAGT. The CDR3 consists of 13 residues. The germline V and J ends were trimmed by 4 bases and 0 bases, with 5 bases remaining between them. Each donor's status was that of a healthy bone marrow donor. In this sample, this clone is medium-sized. Its target is unknown. Primers included in the PCR were 60 Vbeta and 13 Jbeta primers. The method was immunoSEQ multiplex PCR; TCRdb's version includes in-frame clones alone and lacks a portion of them. The sample holds around 120,000 clones; 15% to 19% are singletons and the top ten take under 2.5%. The origin of this receptor is a young woman in good health and CMV-seronegative. The chain combines TRBV6-4 with TRBJ2-3; D ambiguous. The source material was PBMCs. The CDR3 bases are TGTGCCAGCAGTGCACAGAGCACAGATACGCAGTATTTT. Translation: CASSAQSTDTQYF.